This paragraph covers one TCR beta chain sequence. Sample time point: newly diagnosed GD, antithyroid drugs for less than 3 months. Extracted RNA from PBMCs served as the source of the TCR library. Relying on iRepertoire HTBI primers and Arm-PCR of CDR3 regions, the team built TCR beta libraries. TCRdb recomputed calls from the multiplex PCR reads with MiXCR, one row per CDR3 protein. The table shows approximately 350,000 distinct CDR3 sequences, with approximately 16% occurring only once. This specimen belongs to a study of regulatory T cells in long-lasting Graves disease. Study-wide background: Graves' cases, newly diagnosed, had used antithyroid drugs under 3 months.

The V gene's germline CDR1 is SGHRS and CDR2 YFSETQ. This CDR3 spans 16 amino acids. Losses at the gene ends were 1 base for V and 4 bases for J; bases not matched to a gene: 6. This sample was shared with a second study, whose subject was T cells in Graves' hyperthyroidism and ophthalmopathy.

The source is a man aged 35-49 years with Graves disease. The sequencing here drew on peripheral blood mononuclear cells (PBMCs), taken at new diagnosis, from a patient treated with antithyroid drugs. The chain links TRBV5-1 to TRBJ2-5; 11 bases are shared with TRBD1. The CDR3 DNA is TGCGCCAGCAGCTTGTTCGGACAGGGGGCAGGAGAGACCCAGTACTTC. Translation gives CASSLFGQGAGETQYF.